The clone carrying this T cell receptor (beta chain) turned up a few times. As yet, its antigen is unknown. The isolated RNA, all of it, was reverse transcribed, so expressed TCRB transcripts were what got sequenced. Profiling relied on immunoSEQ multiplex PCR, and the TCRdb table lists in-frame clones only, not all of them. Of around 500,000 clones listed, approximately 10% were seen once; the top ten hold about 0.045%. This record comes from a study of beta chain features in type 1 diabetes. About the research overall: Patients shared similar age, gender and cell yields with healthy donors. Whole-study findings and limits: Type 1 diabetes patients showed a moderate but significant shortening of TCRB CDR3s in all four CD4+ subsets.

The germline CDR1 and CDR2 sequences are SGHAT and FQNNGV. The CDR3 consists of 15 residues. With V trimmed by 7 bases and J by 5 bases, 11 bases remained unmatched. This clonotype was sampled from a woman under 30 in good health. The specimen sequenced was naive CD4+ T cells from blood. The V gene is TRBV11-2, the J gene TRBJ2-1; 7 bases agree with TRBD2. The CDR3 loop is CASTSSWLADNEQFF. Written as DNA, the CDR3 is TGTGCCAGCACGTCTTCGTGGCTAGCGGACAATGAGCAGTTCTTC.